The 7 T cell receptor beta chains below come from one sample, sequenced in a study of blood T cells in healthy people across ages. Alongside a J-beta primer mix, a sample-barcoded 5' primer served in a second PCR lasting roughly 7 to 11 cycles. TCRdb analysed the 5' RACE reads with MiXCR anew, one entry per CDR3 protein. The table records roughly 1.6 million distinct CDR3 sequences, roughly a third of them present only once. The sample consisted of blood. The receptors were gathered from a woman between 25 and 40 years old in good health.

V is TRBV30 and J is TRBJ2-7; 9 positions agree with TRBD2. Germline CDR1 reads GTSNPN; CDR2 reads SVGIG (reference sequence). Trimming removed 1 base from V and 10 bases from J; junction bases left unmatched: 11. The CDR3 is made up of 14 amino acids. The CDR3 DNA sequence: TGTGCCTGGAGTGGGCGGGGGGGACTACTCATACAGTACTTC. Its translation: CAWSGRGGLLIQYF. The complete variable domain, with remaining parts taken from reference TRBV30 and TRBJ2-7, reads SQTIHQWPATLVQPVGSPLSLECTVEGTSNPNLYWYRQAAGRGLQLLFYSVGIGQISSEVPQNLSASRPQDRQFILSSKKLLLSDSGFYLCAWSGRGGLLIQYFGPGTRLTVT.

The gene calls are TRBV3-1 and TRBJ2-1; 9 bases align to TRBD2. Germline CDR1 and CDR2: LGHDT and YNNKEL (reference sequence). The CDR3 has 16 residues. The junction had 6 bases not matched to a gene; V was cut back by 0 bases and J by 6 bases. CDR3: CASSQDLRGGRNEQFF. The CDR3 DNA reads as TGTGCCAGCAGCCAAGATTTGCGGGGGGGCCGCAATGAGCAGTTCTTC.

This clonotype was counted only a few times. The V and J genes are TRBV3-1 and TRBJ1-1; D is unclear. Trimming took 6 bases from V and 1 from J, leaving 9 bases between them. The CDR3 is 13 residues long. Germline assignment: CDR1 LGHDT and CDR2 YNNKEL (reference sequence). The CDR3 region is CASRFSGNTEAFF. The DNA of the CDR3 is TGTGCCAGCAGATTCTCGGGGAACACTGAAGCTTTCTTT.

In its sample, this clonotype was seen many times. V is TRBV29-1 and J is TRBJ2-5; D unclear. Germline values: CDR1 SQVTM, CDR2 ANQGSEA. V was pared by 4 bases and J by 2 bases, with 11 bases between. This CDR3 spans 13 amino acids. CDR3 region: CSVAAPLQETQYF. The CDR3 DNA is TGCAGCGTTGCGGCTCCCCTACAAGAGACCCAGTACTTC.

The J gene is TRBJ2-2, the V gene TRBV7-9; 7 nucleotides match TRBD2. From germline, CDR1 is SEHNR and CDR2 FQNEAQ (reference sequence). The CDR3 consists of 15 residues. V trimming: 4 bases; J trimming: 3 bases; junction bases outside the gene matches: 5. CDR3 DNA: TGTGCCAGCAGCTCGCCTAGCGGTCACACCGGGGAGCTGTTTTTT. This gives the protein CASSSPSGHTGELFF.

The genes are TRBV3-1 and TRBJ2-1; the D is unclear. The CDR3 runs 14 residues. Germline V gene sequence: CDR1 LGHDT, CDR2 YNNKEL (reference sequence). Trimming left V 1 base short and J 4 bases short, with 8 bases between. For the CDR3, the DNA is TGTGCCAGCAGCCAAGCATCGGTATACAATGAGCAGTTCTTC. This codes for CASSQASVYNEQFF.

The V and J genes are TRBV10-3 and TRBJ2-1, with 9 bases matching TRBD2. This CDR3 is built from 18 residues. Germline loops: CDR1 ENHRY, CDR2 SYGVKD. J gave up 3 bases and V 3 bases, and 12 bases lay outside the gene matches. CDR3 in DNA: TGTGCCATCAGTGACCGCGGGGGGGGACTTCCCAACTACAATGAGCAGTTCTTC. It yields the protein CAISDRGGGLPNYNEQFF.